The present entry profiles one TCR beta chain with its context. Its recognized antigen is unknown. One base away there is no much larger clone; base qualities are not given. CDR1 and CDR2 are drawn from the germline V gene: MNHEY, SVGAGI. Compared with germline, V lacks 7 bases and J lacks 6 bases; bases without a gene match: 8. The CDR3 runs 13 residues from the cysteine to the phenylalanine. Of the read, only the CDR3 DNA is kept; its 39 bases are in frame from base 1. The sample is drawn from a study of shared clonotypes between healthy human individuals (dated by TCRdb to the early 2020s). Context from the whole study: The cohort included a few men and a couple of women between 18 and 49 years of age. For each donor, CD4 naive and CD4 memory were each given three plates, CD8 naive was given two plates, and CD8 memory was given one plate. The study deeply sequenced blood TCR repertoires of roughly five healthy adults to estimate repertoire size and the extent of clonotype sharing between individuals. To increase sequencing depth and limit assay-specific biases, TCR repertoire library preparation and sequencing were carried out by different laboratories using diverse techniques. Between about 0.85 and 10 billion PBMCs per donor were obtained by leukapheresis. General conclusions and limits of the study: The genetic and exposure-history diversity represented was limited by the small number of donors. When several donors were compared, the shared fraction of clonotypes was around 5.1% for naive CD4, 3.5% to 4% for naive CD8, roughly 2.5% for memory CD4, and roughly 0.4% for memory CD8. Based on pairwise subsampling, the degree of clonotype sharing among donors was expected to be affected by sequencing depth. Incomplete sequencing was indicated by rarefaction of sorted-subset datasets, despite the large sequencing depth. Estimated clonotype richness was generally larger for naive than for memory subsets. Sampling was restricted to blood, and TCR repertoires in tissue are likely to differ from TCR repertoires in blood. Compared with non-shared clonotypes, clonotypes shared by all four sorted-subset donors had higher generation probabilities.

Donors were healthy HIV-negative adults with no recently reported acute infections or vaccinations. Only Caucasian adults living in Nashville, Tennessee, USA were represented among the donors. CD4+ T cells were enriched through magnetic negative selection, after which naive cells were positively selected on CD45RA and the remaining negative fraction served as the memory subset. Blood was collected by leukapheresis, and PBMCs were isolated by Ficoll-Histopaque density gradient centrifugation and then cryopreserved in liquid nitrogen vapor phase. Purity and quantity of every magnetically sorted T cell population were checked by analytical flow cytometry. Genomic DNA was isolated from each sorted fraction and quantified by UV absorbance on a Nanodrop 2000c. Using the deep immunoSEQ assay, multiplex PCR amplified TCR CDR3 regions from genomic DNA. Genomic DNA extracted from each cell subset was distributed evenly over all wells of several immunoSEQ 96-well plates, and each plate served as one replicate. For sorted subsets, each replicate PCR was loaded with roughly 200 ng genomic DNA, equivalent to 30,000 or so T cell genomes. The purified libraries were quantified using a Qubit 3.0 fluorometer, sized with a Bioanalyzer 2100, and then quantified again using the KAPA Library Quantification kit. Every immunoSEQ 96-well plate was sequenced on a separate single-read 150-cycle Illumina NextSeq 550 flow cell. The paper's processing steps were these. Because the immunoSEQ output included only junctional sequences and no quality scores, the filtering could not be the same as the filtering used for full-length reads. Sequences were annotated with PyIR, a Python wrapper for IgBLAST v1.9, using IMGT germline references to assign V/J genes and CDR3. Reads were removed for weak V/J assignments (E-value above 1e-6), missing CDR3, stop codons, out-of-frame junctions, or ambiguous translated residues. V3J clonotypes were defined as sequences sharing the same inferred V gene, J gene, and CDR3 amino acid sequence. To compute the percentage overlap between repertoires, the number of shared unique clonotypes was divided by the size of the smaller repertoire. Repertoire richness was assessed with RTK rarefaction, the Chao1 estimator, and Recon v2.1 estimates of unobserved clonotypes. For all TCRbeta clonotypes obtained by the gDNA method from a few donors, generation probabilities were computed with OLGA. TCRdb holds this immuneACCESS table with in-frame rearrangements only. Some clones are missing; in checked studies, unresolved V genes explain under half, and the rest has no known cause. D and trimming were read from the DNA, whereas the V and J calls and clone size are those reported in that table. Present in this sample are fewer than 3 million clones, just under 95% of which were seen just once. About 0.36% of the sample comes from the top ten.

This receptor was taken from a man younger than 35 in good health. Some clones in this sample may be carry-over from other donors' samples. The sequenced material came from naive CD4+ T cells from PBMCs. The cell subset or site label of this sample denotes: CD45RA+ positively selected. Here the chain combines TRBV6-5 and TRBJ1-2, with 7 junctional bases fitting TRBD1. The CDR3 region reads CASTKRRGHGYTF. The sequenced DNA is TGTGCCAGCACCAAACGGAGGGGGCATGGCTACACCTTC.